One sample yielded the 17 T cell receptor beta chains listed below, sequenced in a study of CD8+CD57+ T cells in acquired aplastic anemia. Genomic DNA templated the TCR beta VDJ and CDR3 profiling. One entry per CDR3 protein results from TCRdb running MiXCR on the reads. This sample has about 180,000 distinct CDR3 sequences, with approximately 45% found just once. Sequencing was performed on sorted CD4+, CD8+, or CD8+CD57+ T cells (not recorded which) from PBMCs. These receptors all stem from a human donor in good health.

This clonotype was seen ten or more times. This chain connects TRBV19 to TRBJ2-3; 9 nucleotides agree with TRBD2. Trimming at V came to 5 bases and at J to 5 bases, leaving 8 bases not matched to a gene. Germline lookup yields CDR1 LNHDA and CDR2 SQIVND (reference sequence). The CDR3 spans 15 residues. CDR3 DNA sequence: TGTGCCAGTAGTGCCCTAGCGGGATTGGGAGATACGCAGTATTTT. Amino acid sequence: CASSALAGLGDTQYF. The full variable domain, completed using reference TRBV19 and TRBJ2-3, is DGGITQSPKYLFRKEGQNVTLSCEQNLNHDAMYWYRQDPGQGLRLIYYSQIVNDFQKGDIAEGYSVSREKKESFPLTVTSAQKNPTAFYLCASSALAGLGDTQYFGPGTRLTVL.

In this sample, this clonotype turned up a few times. The chain joins TRBV24-1 to TRBJ1-3; no clear D gene. Germline lookup yields CDR1 KGHDR and CDR2 SFDVKD. This CDR3 is built from 13 residues. Between the trimmed V and J ends, which lost 4 bases and 3 bases, there was a span of 6 bases. The chain's CDR3 is CATSDLNGNTIYF. The DNA of the CDR3 is TGTGCCACCAGTGACCTGAATGGAAACACCATATATTTT.

This clonotype was seen many times. The V and J genes are TRBV24-1 and TRBJ1-5; 7 bases are shared with TRBD1. This CDR3 comprises 12 residues. Germline lookup yields CDR1 KGHDR and CDR2 SFDVKD. Germline trimming cut 10 bases from V and 5 bases from J; bases unmatched to any gene: 4. CDR3 in DNA: TGTGCCACGAGTACAGGGGATCAGCCCCAGCATTTT. It encodes CATSTGDQPQHF.

A remark on this clonotype: Its ends do not fully match the called genes, so a read error is possible. The chain employs TRBV7-2 and TRBJ2-3; TRBD1 or TRBD2 may be the D gene (5 bases each). This CDR3 contains 13 residues. From germline, CDR1 is SGHTA and CDR2 FQGNSA. This CDR3 is CAGSLRGADTQYF. The CDR3 region has the DNA TGTGCCGGCAGCTTGAGGGGAGCAGATACGCAGTATTTT.

The sample holds a few counts of this clonotype. This chain connects TRBV2 to TRBJ2-1; no firm D call. The CDR3 extends over 15 amino acids. Germline V gives CDR1 SNHLY, CDR2 FYNNEI. Trimming cost V 6 bases and J 0 bases, with 12 bases left between them. The chain's CDR3 is CASRPTLSSYNEQFF. CDR3 in DNA: TGTGCCAGCAGACCTACGCTGAGCTCCTACAATGAGCAGTTCTTC.

The CDR3 sequence: CGGDSNQPQHF. For the CDR3, the DNA is TGTGGGGGGGATAGCAATCAGCCCCAGCATTTT. This chain connects TRBV24-1 to TRBJ1-5; D possibly corresponds to TRBD1 (5 bases). Germline lookup yields CDR1 KGHDR and CDR2 SFDVKD. The length of the CDR3 is 11 residues.

This chain joins TRBV24-1 and TRBJ2-1; weak D call: TRBD2 (5 bases). The germline gives CDR1 KGHDR, CDR2 SFDVKD. This CDR3 is 14 amino acids long. V lost 3 bases, J lost 0 bases, and 5 bases lay in between. The CDR3 DNA sequence: TGTGCCACCAGTGATGAGGGCTCCTACAATGAGCAGTTCTTC. Translated, it gives CATSDEGSYNEQFF.

This clonotype was picked up many times. This chain joins TRBV3-1 and TRBJ2-7; weak D call: TRBD2 (5 bases). The CDR3 loop spans 15 amino acids. The V gene's germline CDR1 is LGHDT and CDR2 YNNKEL (reference sequence). Trimming removed 1 base at V and 0 bases at J, with 10 bases between. The CDR3 coding sequence is TGTGCCAGCAGCCAAGCCGCGGGCAGCTCCTACGAGCAGTACTTC. It specifies CASSQAAGSSYEQYF.

Points on this clonotype: A read error may be the cause here, since a much bigger clone is one base away. The V call is TRBV6-2 or TRBV6-3, the J call TRBJ1-6; D remains ambiguous. CDR1 and CDR2 (germline): MNHEY, SVGEGT. CDR3 length: 15 residues. The CDR3 bases are TGTGCCGGCAGTTACTCGGGAGGACGGGATTCACCCCTCCACTTT. As protein: CAGSYSGGRDSPLHF.

The chain couples TRBV20-1 to TRBJ2-4; 10 bases are shared with TRBD2. Germline lookup yields CDR1 DFQATT and CDR2 SNEGSKA (reference sequence). Trimming cost V 7 bases and J 0 bases; bases outside gene matches: 6. The CDR3 totals 15 residues. The CDR3 nucleotides read TGCAGTGTAAACAGCGGGGGGGGAGCCAAAAACATTCAGTACTTC. This encodes CSVNSGGGAKNIQYF.

This clonotype appeared many times. The gene calls are TRBV6-1 and TRBJ2-7; 9 bases line up with TRBD1. The CDR3 totals 15 residues. CDR1 MNHNS and CDR2 SASEGT come from the germline V gene. V gave up 1 base and J gave up 5 bases; unmatched junction bases: 6. DNA of the CDR3: TGTGCCAGCAGTGAAGTGGGACAGGGATCCAACGAGCAGTACTTC. Translating gives CASSEVGQGSNEQYF.

The chain employs TRBV10-3 and TRBJ2-1; weak D call: TRBD2 (6 bases). There are 14 residues in the CDR3. Between the trimmed V and J ends, which lost 3 bases and 6 bases, there was a span of 12 bases. In germline, CDR1 is ENHRY, CDR2 SYGVKD. CDR3 nucleotides: TGTGCCATCAGTGACCCTACTAGCCTCAATGAGCAGTTCTTC. It specifies CAISDPTSLNEQFF.

This rearrangement joins TRBV20-1 to TRBJ2-7, with D unresolved. Germline V lookup: CDR1 DFQATT, CDR2 SNEGSKA (reference sequence). This CDR3 region has 11 residues. V was cut by 5 bases and J by 5 bases, with 10 bases left in between. CDR3 region: CSASITHEQYF. The CDR3 DNA reads as TGCAGTGCTTCGATCACCCACGAGCAGTACTTC.

The chain is built from TRBV24-1 and TRBJ2-5; 8 bases fit TRBD1. Germline CDR1 is KGHDR and CDR2 is SFDVKD. V lost 8 bases and J lost 4; bases outside the gene matches: 14. This CDR3 has 16 residues. CDR3 sequence reads: CATMAGGIFFGETQYF. The CDR3, as DNA: TGTGCCACCATGGCAGGGGGCATCTTTTTTGGAGAGACCCAGTACTTC.

About this clonotype: Its ends do not fully match the called genes, so a read error is possible. This chain connects TRBV28 to TRBJ1-1; 8 bases match TRBD1. The CDR3 covers 15 residues. Looked up from germline, CDR1 is MDHEN and CDR2 is SYDVKM. In nucleotides, the CDR3 is TGTGCCAGCAGTTTGGGGGTGACAGGGGCCACTGGAGCTTTCTTT. As protein: CASSLGVTGATGAFF.

The J gene is TRBJ1-6, the V gene TRBV25-1, with TRBD1 matching 7 bases. V gave up 6 bases and J gave up 8 bases; unmatched junction bases: 4. The CDR3 loop spans 13 amino acids. Looked up from germline, CDR1 is MGHDK and CDR2 is SYGVNS. CDR3 in DNA: TGTGCCAGCAGCGCAGGGGGGGATTCACCCCTCCACTTT. Protein: CASSAGGDSPLHF.

V and J are TRBV7-2 and TRBJ2-7; D unresolved. The CDR3 has 14 residues. V lost 3 bases, J lost 1 base, and 10 bases lay in between. Per the germline V gene, CDR1 is SGHTA and CDR2 is FQGNSA. CDR3 DNA: TGTGCCAGCAGCTTTATACCGACTTCCTACGAGCAGTACTTC. Residues: CASSFIPTSYEQYF.